Each of the 31 T cell receptor beta chains below was sequenced from the same sample in a study of identical twins. TCRdb re-derived calls from the 5' RACE reads in MiXCR, one entry per CDR3 protein. Of 450,000 or so distinct CDR3 sequences listed, approximately 15% are singletons. These data were likewise used in another study, on yellow fever vaccine responses in identical twins.

Material for sequencing was CD4+ T cells sorted from blood. The receptor set was obtained from a woman younger than 30 in good health.

The gene calls are TRBV4-3 and TRBJ2-3, with D possibly TRBD2 on 6 matching bases. Per germline, CDR1 LGHNA and CDR2 YSLEER. The CDR3 covers 14 residues. V lost 6 bases and J lost 2, with 12 bases in between. The CDR3 DNA is TGCGCCAGCAGGTCGGGACTGATCACAGATACGCAGTATTTT. This gives the protein CASRSGLITDTQYF.

This clonotype was detected ten times or more. This chain links TRBV4-3 with TRBJ2-1; TRBD1 agrees at 8 bases. The CDR3 sequence is 15 residues long. The germline V gene encodes CDR1 LGHNA and CDR2 YSLEER. The ends lost 4 bases at V and 7 bases at J; junction bases unmatched: 9. Written as DNA, the CDR3 is TGCGCCAGCAGCCCCTACATATGGACAGGGAATGAGCAGTTCTTC. Translating gives CASSPYIWTGNEQFF.

As DNA, the CDR3 is TGTGCCAGCAGTACAAAACTAGGCACTGAAGCTTTCTTT. This sequence encodes CASSTKLGTEAFF. V and J are TRBV2 and TRBJ1-1; D unclear. The V and J ends lost 5 bases and 4 bases respectively, with 11 bases between them. The CDR3 totals 13 residues. Germline values: CDR1 SNHLY, CDR2 FYNNEI.

The chain links TRBV5-4 to TRBJ2-5; perhaps TRBD1 as D (6 bases). Looked up from germline, CDR1 is SGHNT and CDR2 is YYREEE (reference sequence). V was pared by 4 bases and J by 1 base, with 11 bases between. The CDR3 covers 14 residues. CDR3 loop: CASSDVGGQETQYF. The CDR3 region has the DNA TGTGCCAGCAGCGATGTAGGGGGCCAAGAGACCCAGTACTTC.

The chain links TRBV3-1 to TRBJ1-1; D remains unclear. V shed 0 bases and J shed 3 bases, with 5 bases lying between them. CDR1 is LGHDT and CDR2 is YNNKEL in the germline V gene (reference sequence). The CDR3 is made up of 13 amino acids. CDR3 DNA sequence: TGTGCCAGCAGCCAAGATGTGGACACTGAAGCTTTCTTT. Protein: CASSQDVDTEAFF.

The chain couples TRBV7-6 to TRBJ2-7, with 13 bases matching TRBD2. CDR1 is SGHVS, CDR2 FNYEAQ, per germline. This CDR3 spans 17 amino acids. The junction had 7 bases not matched to a gene; V was cut back by 0 bases and J by 5 bases. The CDR3 loop is CASSLARTSGSSHEQYF. The CDR3 coding sequence is TGTGCCAGCAGCTTAGCCAGGACTAGCGGGAGCTCACACGAGCAGTACTTC.

The table lists this clonotype with a few counts. The genes are TRBV24-1 and TRBJ2-2; D could derive from TRBD1 or TRBD2 (5 bases each). This CDR3 contains 13 residues. Trimming took 4 bases from V and 5 from J, leaving 7 bases between them. Germline V gives CDR1 KGHDR, CDR2 SFDVKD. This CDR3 is CATSEGVTGELFF. The CDR3 DNA reads as TGTGCCACCAGTGAGGGGGTGACCGGGGAGCTGTTTTTT.

This clonotype was observed at least ten times. The genes are TRBV11-2 and TRBJ1-3; TRBD1 matches 8 bases. This CDR3 contains 14 residues. CDR1 and CDR2 from the germline V gene are SGHAT and FQNNGV. With 4 bases clipped from V and 6 bases from J, the junction kept 5 bases outside the gene matches. CDR3 DNA: TGTGCCAGCAGCTCAACGGACAGGGAAAACACCATATATTTT. Protein: CASSSTDRENTIYF.

In this sample, this clonotype turned up once. This may stem from a read error, because a much larger clone lies one nucleotide away. The chain links TRBV6-2 or TRBV6-3 to TRBJ2-4; no clear D. CDR1 is MNHEY and CDR2 is SVGEGT in the germline V gene. The V end was cut by 5 bases, the J end by 2 bases, with 16 bases between. The CDR3 loop spans 16 amino acids. As DNA, the CDR3 is TGTGCCAGCAGTCCGGCTGACAAGGGTCCCAAAAACATTCAGTACTTC. It specifies CASSPADKGPKNIQYF.

This clonotype came up a few times. The rearrangement links TRBV20-1 to TRBJ2-1, with 9 bases that match TRBD2. V shed 3 bases, J shed 5 bases, and the junction held 11 bases outside the gene matches. Germline values: CDR1 DFQATT, CDR2 SNEGSKA (reference sequence). The CDR3 contains 16 residues. The CDR3 spells CSARVLAGHNNNEQFF. CDR3 in DNA: TGCAGTGCTAGGGTGCTAGCGGGACACAATAACAATGAGCAGTTCTTC.

CDR3 bases: TGTGCCAGCAGCTTAGAGGGGGCGGCGTCCGAGCAGTACTTC. It codes for CASSLEGAASEQYF. The chain is built from TRBV7-6 and TRBJ2-7; 7 nucleotides agree with TRBD1. V was clipped by 1 base and J by 6 bases; unmatched bases: 6. Germline V gives CDR1 SGHVS, CDR2 FNYEAQ. The CDR3 totals 14 residues.

This clonotype was found many times. The chain is built from TRBV18 and TRBJ2-7; D is ambiguous. Per germline, CDR1 KGHSH and CDR2 LQKENI. V lost 2 bases to trimming and J lost 2 bases, with 13 bases between them. The CDR3 is 15 residues long. The chain's CDR3 is CASSPLVVGTYEQYF. Here the CDR3 DNA reads TGTGCCAGCTCACCATTAGTTGTGGGTACCTACGAGCAGTACTTC.

This clonotype was found a few times. The chain joins TRBV5-5 to TRBJ2-2, with 7 bases identical to TRBD2. The CDR3 loop spans 15 amino acids. The germline gives CDR1 SGHKS, CDR2 YYEKEE (reference sequence). Germline trimming cut 0 bases from V and 4 bases from J; bases unmatched to any gene: 3. This CDR3 reads CASSLAWGGTGELFF. The CDR3 coding sequence is TGTGCCAGCAGCTTGGCTTGGGGGGGCACCGGGGAGCTGTTTTTT.

The chain couples TRBV4-1 to TRBJ2-7; 9 bases are a match to TRBD2. V trimming: 3 bases; J trimming: 0 bases; junction bases outside the gene matches: 6. CDR1 and CDR2 (germline): MGHRA, YSYEKL. The CDR3 runs to 16 residues. The CDR3 protein is CASSHLAGTVSYEQYF. The CDR3 nucleotides are TGCGCCAGCAGCCACCTAGCGGGAACCGTCTCCTACGAGCAGTACTTC.

This clonotype was detected a few times. The chain employs TRBV12-3 or TRBV12-4 and TRBJ2-1; either TRBD1 or TRBD2 may fit D (6 bases each). This CDR3 has 15 residues. The V and J ends lost 5 bases and 6 bases respectively, with 17 bases between them. The CDR3 coding sequence is TGTGCCAGCAGTACCGGGCCGGGGGCGTCCAATGAGCAGTTCTTC. Translation: CASSTGPGASNEQFF.

This clonotype has a count of ten or more. The gene calls are TRBV28 and TRBJ2-3; the match to TRBD2 covers 7 bases. This CDR3 comprises 14 residues. Germline assignment: CDR1 MDHEN and CDR2 SYDVKM. With V trimmed by 5 bases and J by 4 bases, 6 bases remained unmatched. CDR3 DNA sequence: TGTGCCAGCAGTCCGCGGGGGTCGGCAGATACGCAGTATTTT. Translated, it gives CASSPRGSADTQYF.

This chain links TRBV12-3 or TRBV12-4 with TRBJ1-2, with D hard to call. The CDR3 runs to 15 residues. The V and J ends lost 3 bases and 0 bases respectively, with 11 bases between them. CDR3 residues: CASSFPFGSNYGYTF. The CDR3 region has the DNA TGTGCCAGCAGTTTCCCTTTCGGATCTAACTATGGCTACACCTTC.

This clonotype was seen a few times. The rearrangement uses TRBV7-2 and TRBJ2-2; tentatively, D is TRBD1 (6 bases). Germline lookup yields CDR1 SGHTA and CDR2 FQGNSA. The CDR3 runs to 15 residues. Trimming stripped 6 bases from V and 4 bases from J, with 15 bases between. The CDR3 loop is CASSSQGRGTGELFF. CDR3 sequence (DNA): TGTGCCAGCAGTTCACAGGGTCGGGGCACCGGGGAGCTGTTTTTT.

This clonotype was recorded many times. The J gene is TRBJ1-6, the V gene TRBV5-6; possible D gene TRBD1, 5 bases. The germline gives CDR1 SGHDT, CDR2 YYEEEE. The V end lost 2 bases, the J end lost 7 bases, and 10 bases lay between the germline ends. The CDR3 contains 14 residues. The CDR3 nucleotides are TGTGCCAGCAGCTTCAGGGTCTGGAATTCACCCCTCCACTTT. Its translation is CASSFRVWNSPLHF.

Only a few counts were recorded for this clonotype. The V gene is TRBV6-1, the J gene TRBJ1-3; perhaps TRBD1 as D (5 bases). The germline V gene encodes CDR1 MNHNS and CDR2 SASEGT. The germline V and J ends were trimmed by 8 bases and 3 bases, with 17 bases remaining between them. This CDR3 is 15 amino acids long. The CDR3 protein is CASRSGSQGGNTIYF. CDR3 nucleotides: TGTGCCAGCCGAAGCGGGAGCCAGGGTGGAAACACCATATATTTT.

This clonotype was counted a few times. The chain links TRBV3-1 to TRBJ1-6, with D hard to call. The CDR3 loop spans 13 amino acids. Germline CDR1 LGHDT, CDR2 YNNKEL (reference sequence). V was shortened by 2 bases and J by 8 bases, with 7 bases between the two germline ends. The CDR3 sequence: CASSQLSDSPLHF. Written as DNA, the CDR3 is TGTGCCAGCAGCCAACTTAGCGATTCACCCCTCCACTTT.

This chain connects TRBV7-9 to TRBJ2-2; D is undetermined. V was shortened by 5 bases and J by 0 bases, with 7 bases between the two germline ends. The CDR3 sequence is 14 residues long. Germline V CDR1 and CDR2: SEHNR, FQNEAQ (reference sequence). CDR3 coding DNA: TGTGCCAGCAGCCATGGAGCGAACACCGGGGAGCTGTTTTTT. It specifies CASSHGANTGELFF.

This chain uses TRBV7-2 with TRBJ2-7, with D tentatively TRBD2 (6 bases). V dropped 4 bases and J dropped 0 bases, with 7 bases sitting between them. Germline values: CDR1 SGHTA, CDR2 FQGNSA. This CDR3 is 13 amino acids long. The CDR3 reads CASSWGVSYEQYF. CDR3 bases: TGTGCCAGCAGCTGGGGGGTCTCCTACGAGCAGTACTTC.

This clonotype has a count of ten or more. V usage is TRBV5-1 and J usage is TRBJ2-7; TRBD1 matches at 9 bases. This CDR3 is built from 14 residues. V lost 0 bases and J lost 7; bases outside the gene matches: 5. Germline V gene lookup returns CDR1 SGHRS and CDR2 YFSETQ. The CDR3 loop reads CASSLEQGAGEQYF. In nucleotides, the CDR3 is TGCGCCAGCAGCTTGGAACAGGGGGCGGGAGAGCAGTACTTC.

This clonotype is deemed medium-sized. The chain employs TRBV12-3 or TRBV12-4 and TRBJ1-6; D not resolved. The CDR3 sequence is 14 residues long. With 2 bases removed from V and 7 bases from J, the gap between germline ends came to 9 bases. The CDR3 DNA reads as TGTGCCAGCAGTTTAATCCTAGAGAATTCACCCCTCCACTTT. It specifies CASSLILENSPLHF.

This clonotype has only one observation. The rearrangement links TRBV18 to TRBJ2-3; 12 bases align to TRBD2. The CDR3 runs to 16 residues. With 6 bases clipped from V and 3 bases from J, the junction kept 7 bases outside the gene matches. The germline V gene encodes CDR1 KGHSH and CDR2 LQKENI. CDR3 sequence (DNA): TGTGCCAGCTCTCGCGGACTAGCGGGAACGACAGATACGCAGTATTTT. This encodes CASSRGLAGTTDTQYF.

The rearrangement joins TRBV1 to TRBJ2-5; the tabulated D call, TRBD2, remains unverified against the DNA. TRBV1 is reported as a pseudogene. This CDR3 spans 19 amino acids. In nucleotides, the CDR3 is TGCACCAGCAGCCAAGATCGGTCTAGCGGGGGGGGTTCCCAAGAGACCCAGTACTTC. This translates into CTSSQDRSSGGGSQETQYF.

This clonotype appeared once. This sequence joins TRBV19 and TRBJ1-5; D is unclear. Per the germline V gene, CDR1 is LNHDA and CDR2 is SQIVND (reference sequence). V was pared by 11 bases and J by 0 bases, with 17 bases between. The CDR3 runs 15 residues. The CDR3 DNA sequence: TGTGCCCGAGAGGGTAGGGCCAATAGCAATCAGCCCCAGCATTTT. Protein sequence: CAREGRANSNQPQHF. Together with reference TRBV19 and TRBJ1-5, the CDR3 gives the full variable domain: DGGITQSPKYLFRKEGQNVTLSCEQNLNHDAMYWYRQDPGQGLRLIYYSQIVNDFQKGDIAEGYSVSREKKESFPLTVTSAQKNPTAFYLCAREGRANSNQPQHFGDGTRLSIL.

The rearrangement joins TRBV28 to TRBJ2-1; 10 bases fit TRBD1. Germline lookup yields CDR1 MDHEN and CDR2 SYDVKM. With V trimmed by 3 bases and J by 2 bases, 4 bases remained unmatched. This CDR3 comprises 16 residues. The CDR3, as DNA: TGTGCCAGCAGTTTTCTCGGGACAGGGGCCTACAATGAGCAGTTCTTC. Protein sequence: CASSFLGTGAYNEQFF.

The chain couples TRBV15 to TRBJ2-2; the match to TRBD1 covers 9 bases. Germline trimming cut 4 bases from V and 2 bases from J; bases unmatched to any gene: 14. The CDR3 covers 19 residues. Germline V lookup: CDR1 LNHNV, CDR2 YYDKDF (reference sequence). CDR3 nucleotide sequence: TGTGCCACCAGCACCCCCCGGACAGGGGTGGGACTTAACACCGGGGAGCTGTTTTTT. Amino acid sequence: CATSTPRTGVGLNTGELFF.

In its sample, this clonotype was seen a few times. The chain combines TRBV6-5 with TRBJ2-1; possibly TRBD1 for D (6 bases). V shed 3 bases and J shed 3 bases, with 12 bases lying between them. CDR1 MNHEY and CDR2 SVGAGI come from the germline V gene. This CDR3 comprises 15 residues. CDR3 nucleotide sequence: TGTGCCAGCAGTTATGGGGCAGGGGTCTACAATGAGCAGTTCTTC. It specifies CASSYGAGVYNEQFF.